The 25 T cell receptor beta chains reported below all come from one sample, sequenced in a study of Ad26.COV2.S vaccination and SARS-CoV-2 variants. The table came from immunoSEQ multiplex PCR; TCRdb's copy has only in-frame clones and leaves some out. The table includes about 320,000 clones, about 86% detected once. The sample's treatment: around 19 received Ad26.COV2.S at low or high dose, single or two shots; five or six received placebo; per-sample allocation not given. The study sampled participants on day 63 after the first vaccine or placebo injection. This sample comprised peripheral blood, obtained in a trial of Ad26.COV2.S vaccine versus placebo. The receptors derive from a person between 18 and 59 years old who received the Ad26.COV2.S COVID-19 vaccine or a placebo.

This CDR3 reads CASSRGGLEFGYTF. Written as DNA, the CDR3 is TGTGCCAGCAGCCGCGGGGGTTTGGAGTTCGGCTACACCTTC. The V call is TRBV7-2, the J call TRBJ1-2; D might be TRBD1 (5 bases). Trimming cost V 5 bases and J 8 bases, with 18 bases left between them. The germline gives CDR1 SGHTA, CDR2 FQGNSA. CDR3 length: 14 residues.

This chain joins TRBV4-1 and TRBJ1-6, with D possibly TRBD1 on 5 matching bases. The V gene lost 3 bases and the J gene lost 10 bases, with 16 bases spanning the gap. The CDR3 sequence is 15 residues long. CDR1 is MGHRA, CDR2 YSYEKL, per germline. The CDR3 reads CASSHEGTSGSPLHF. CDR3 sequence (DNA): TGCGCCAGCAGCCATGAAGGGACGTCCGGGTCACCCCTCCACTTT.

This clone has just a few counts. V usage is TRBV6-2 or TRBV6-3 and J usage is TRBJ2-6, with no clear D. Trimming took off 5 bases at V and 0 bases at J, with 5 bases between the two ends. From germline, CDR1 is MNHEY and CDR2 SVGEGT. The CDR3 loop spans 14 amino acids. CDR3 region: CASSKDSGANVLTF. CDR3 bases: TGTGCCAGCAGTAAAGACTCTGGGGCCAACGTCCTGACTTTC.

The chain carries TRBV18 and TRBJ1-4, with a possible D match to TRBD1 (6 bases). Per the germline V gene, CDR1 is KGHSH and CDR2 is LQKENI. Trimming took 3 bases from V and 5 from J, leaving 13 bases between them. This CDR3 is built from 15 residues. The CDR3, as DNA: TGTGCCAGCTCACCGGTGGACAGCCAAAATGAAAAACTGTTTTTT. Protein sequence: CASSPVDSQNEKLFF.

The CDR3 region is CASSITTSSYNSPLHF. CDR3 DNA sequence: TGTGCCAGTAGTATCACCACAAGCTCCTATAATTCACCCCTCCACTTT. The chain uses TRBV19 and TRBJ1-6; no clear D. The CDR3 sequence is 16 residues long. The germline gives CDR1 LNHDA, CDR2 SQIVND (reference sequence). Trimming left V 3 bases short and J 0 bases short, with 9 bases between. Combining the CDR3 with reference TRBV19 and TRBJ1-6 gives the whole variable domain DGGITQSPKYLFRKEGQNVTLSCEQNLNHDAMYWYRQDPGQGLRLIYYSQIVNDFQKGDIAEGYSVSREKKESFPLTVTSAQKNPTAFYLCASSITTSSYNSPLHFGNGTRLTVT.

The J gene is TRBJ1-3, the V gene TRBV15; D is perhaps TRBD1 (5 bases). This CDR3 spans 14 amino acids. The V end was cut by 0 bases, the J end by 4 bases, with 7 bases between. Germline values: CDR1 LNHNV, CDR2 YYDKDF (reference sequence). CDR3 sequence: CATSRDRGGNTIYF. The CDR3 DNA reads as TGTGCCACCAGCAGAGATCGGGGGGGAAACACCATATATTTT. The full variable domain, rest sourced from reference TRBV15 and TRBJ1-3, is DAMVIQNPRYQVTQFGKPVTLSCSQTLNHNVMYWYQQKSSQAPKLLFHYYDKDFNNEADTPDNFQSRRPNTSFCFLDIRSPGLGDTAMYLCATSRDRGGNTIYFGEGSWLTVV.

This chain links TRBV5-1 with TRBJ1-2, with a possible D match to TRBD1 (5 bases). This CDR3 has 13 amino acids. Per germline, CDR1 SGHRS and CDR2 YFSETQ. Trimming cost V 0 bases and J 7 bases, with 10 bases left between them. CDR3 region: CASSLVQGSGYTF. The CDR3 DNA reads TGCGCCAGCAGCTTGGTCCAGGGTAGTGGCTACACCTTC.

The chain combines TRBV10-2 with TRBJ2-2; 8 nucleotides align to TRBD1. Trimming removed 3 bases from V and 2 bases from J; junction bases left unmatched: 5. There are 16 residues in the CDR3. The V gene's germline CDR1 is WSHSY and CDR2 SAAADI. The CDR3 nucleotides are TGCGCCAGCAGTGATGGGGGGACAGGCAACACCGGGGAGCTGTTTTTT. This codes for CASSDGGTGNTGELFF.

The chain combines TRBV29-1 with TRBJ2-3; D is possibly TRBD1 or TRBD2 (5 bases each). Germline CDR1 SQVTM, CDR2 ANQGSEA. V lost 7 bases to trimming and J lost 2 bases, with 16 bases between them. The CDR3 is made up of 14 amino acids. DNA for the CDR3: TGCAGCGCCCTTGAGGGGAAGAACACAGATACGCAGTATTTT. This sequence encodes CSALEGKNTDTQYF.

The rearrangement joins TRBV13 to TRBJ1-1, with a possible D match to TRBD1 (6 bases). Trimming cost V 8 bases and J 5 bases, with 12 bases left between them. Germline V gives CDR1 PRHDT, CDR2 FYEKMQ (reference sequence). The CDR3 covers 12 residues. The CDR3 loop reads CASCRGGTEAFF. The CDR3 DNA reads as TGTGCCAGCTGCAGGGGCGGTACTGAAGCTTTCTTT.

V and J are TRBV20-1 and TRBJ2-7; D is tentatively TRBD1 or TRBD2 (5 bases each). The V gene's germline CDR1 is DFQATT and CDR2 SNEGSKA (reference sequence). The CDR3 is 12 amino acids. The V gene lost 3 bases and the J gene lost 4 bases, with 10 bases spanning the gap. The CDR3 region has the DNA TGCAGTGCTAGTGCAGGGACGTACGAGCAGTACTTC. Protein: CSASAGTYEQYF.

This chain connects TRBV2 to TRBJ1-6; TRBD1 might be the D (6 bases). In germline, CDR1 is SNHLY, CDR2 FYNNEI. The CDR3 totals 19 residues. Deletions cut 7 bases from V and 4 bases from J, with 26 bases between. The CDR3 sequence is CASTKTPTGGSMYNSPLHF. DNA for the CDR3: TGTGCCAGCACCAAGACTCCGACAGGCGGCTCTATGTATAATTCACCCCTCCACTTT. Variable domain in full (rest from reference TRBV2 and TRBJ1-6): EPEVTQTPSHQVTQMGQEVILRCVPISNHLYFYWYRQILGQKVEFLVSFYNNEISEKSEIFDDQFSVERPDGSNFTLKIRSTKLEDSAMYFCASTKTPTGGSMYNSPLHFGNGTRLTVT.

The chain combines TRBV5-1 with TRBJ2-1, with D perhaps TRBD2 (7 bases). V lost 7 bases, J lost 3 bases, and 17 bases lay in between. The germline gives CDR1 SGHRS, CDR2 YFSETQ. The length of the CDR3 is 15 residues. DNA for the CDR3: TGCGCCAGCTACCCCGGGGGGCTCTACTACAATGAGCAGTTCTTC. Protein sequence: CASYPGGLYYNEQFF.

V gene TRBV5-1 combines with J gene TRBJ1-1; D unresolved. Germline loops: CDR1 SGHRS, CDR2 YFSETQ. The CDR3 has 14 amino acids. The V end lost 0 bases, the J end lost 7 bases, and 13 bases lay between the germline ends. The CDR3 sequence: CASSLDSREFEAFF. CDR3 sequence (DNA): TGCGCCAGCAGCTTGGATTCTCGGGAATTTGAAGCTTTCTTT. Drawing the rest from reference TRBV5-1 and TRBJ1-1, the complete variable domain is KAGVTQTPRYLIKTRGQQVTLSCSPISGHRSVSWYQQTPGQGLQFLFEYFSETQRNKGNFPGRFSGRQFSNSRSEMNVSTLELGDSALYLCASSLDSREFEAFFGQGTRLTVV.

The chain combines TRBV13 with TRBJ1-2, with D maybe TRBD1 (5 bases). V lost 4 bases to trimming and J lost 5 bases, with 17 bases between them. In germline, CDR1 is PRHDT, CDR2 FYEKMQ (reference sequence). This CDR3 has 15 residues. CDR3 DNA sequence: TGTGCCAGCAGCTCACTCAGGGATAATCAATATGGCTACACCTTC. Translated, it gives CASSSLRDNQYGYTF.

This chain joins TRBV12-2 and TRBJ1-5. TRBV12-2 is assigned pseudogene status. CDR3 length: 16 amino acids. The CDR3, as DNA: TGTGCAAGTCGCTCCCATTTGTGGGGGTCCGCGGAGCCCCAGCATTTT. Its translation: CASRSHLWGSAEPQHF.

V gene TRBV4-3 combines with J gene TRBJ2-6; D call uncertain. Trimming left V 1 base short and J 0 bases short, with 10 bases between. The CDR3 sequence is 17 residues long. Germline loops: CDR1 LGHNA, CDR2 YSLEER. CDR3 nucleotides: TGCGCCAGCAGCCAAGGTGGCTGGATCTCTGGGGCCAACGTCCTGACTTTC. Its translation: CASSQGGWISGANVLTF.

The V call is TRBV5-4, the J call TRBJ2-1; a possible D gene is TRBD2 (5 bases). Germline-derived CDR1 and CDR2 are SGHNT and YYREEE (reference sequence). The V gene lost 4 bases and the J gene lost 8 bases, with 13 bases spanning the gap. This CDR3 is built from 13 residues. The CDR3 is CASSVGGWDEQFF. The DNA of the CDR3 is TGTGCCAGCAGCGTAGGAGGATGGGATGAGCAGTTCTTC.

This rearrangement joins TRBV6-2 or TRBV6-3 to TRBJ1-2; no reliable D call. V lost 3 bases and J lost 7, with 15 bases in between. CDR3 size: 14 residues. The germline V gene encodes CDR1 MNHEY and CDR2 SVGEGT. Written as DNA, the CDR3 is TGTGCCAGCAGTTATACCGGGGAGAGGGTTGGCTACACCTTC. It translates to CASSYTGERVGYTF.

As regards this clone: One end of the junction varies from germline; a read error may be responsible. The rearrangement joins TRBV5-1 to TRBJ2-5; the match to TRBD2 covers 15 bases. Germline lookup yields CDR1 SGHRS and CDR2 YFSETQ. This CDR3 comprises 19 residues. The CDR3 spells CASTLAPGLAGGRGETQYF. CDR3 bases: TGCGCCAGCACCTTGGCACCGGGACTAGCGGGGGGCCGTGGAGAGACCCAGTACTTC.

V is TRBV10-3 and J is TRBJ1-2; 7 bases are a match to TRBD1. V dropped 2 bases and J dropped 4; count of bases not matched to a gene: 10. The germline V gene has CDR1 ENHRY and CDR2 SYGVKD. The CDR3 spans 16 residues. CDR3 in DNA: TGTGCCATCAGTGAGGGGACAGCCCTCCAGGGCTATGGCTACACCTTC. Protein sequence: CAISEGTALQGYGYTF.

This rearrangement joins TRBV9 to TRBJ2-7; 7 nucleotides align to TRBD1. The germline V gene has CDR1 SGDLS and CDR2 YYNGEE. With 2 bases clipped from V and 2 bases from J, the junction kept 7 bases outside the gene matches. The CDR3 is 15 amino acids. CDR3 amino acids: CASSVSTGTPYEQYF. The DNA of the CDR3 is TGTGCCAGCAGCGTCTCGACAGGGACCCCCTACGAGCAGTACTTC.

The rearrangement uses TRBV2 and TRBJ2-2, with D possibly matching TRBD2 (5 bases). The CDR3 is 15 residues long. The ends were cut back, 2 bases at V and 0 bases at J, with 7 bases in the middle. Germline V gene lookup returns CDR1 SNHLY and CDR2 FYNNEI. This CDR3 reads CASSERGPNTGELFF. DNA of the CDR3: TGTGCCAGCAGTGAAAGAGGGCCGAACACCGGGGAGCTGTTTTTT.

The chain has TRBV9 and TRBJ1-1; tentatively, D is TRBD1 (5 bases). The germline gives CDR1 SGDLS, CDR2 YYNGEE. The CDR3 loop spans 15 amino acids. Trimming took 4 bases from V and 4 from J, leaving 17 bases between them. The CDR3 DNA is TGTGCCAGCAGCCCTCCAGGGAGTTTGACCACTGAAGCTTTCTTT. This encodes CASSPPGSLTTEAFF.

This clone appeared a single time. The rearrangement uses TRBV25-1 and TRBJ1-2, with 9 bases matching TRBD1. CDR1 is MGHDK, CDR2 SYGVNS, per germline. With V trimmed by 6 bases and J by 0 bases, 5 bases remained unmatched. This CDR3 spans 15 amino acids. CDR3 sequence: CASSVGTGTNYGYTF. The DNA for the CDR3 is TGTGCCAGCAGCGTAGGGACAGGGACTAACTATGGCTACACCTTC.